This T cell receptor (beta chain) was sequenced in a study of T cells in Graves' hyperthyroidism and ophthalmopathy. Study results and caveats: Most thyroid clonotypes expanded above 0.001 were also detected in blood.

Diagnosis rested on symptoms, serum thyroxine and TRAb, thyroid ultrasound, and orbital computed tomography. 9 to 10 ml fresh peripheral blood yielded the PBMCs. The J segment lost 5 bases and the V segment lost 0 bases, leaving 5 bases of the junction unmatched. Germline V gene lookup returns CDR1 MGHRA and CDR2 YSYEKL. The CDR3 consists of 15 residues. Concerning this clonotype: Its antigen is still unknown.

Researchers took RNA transcripts and amplified the TCR beta CDR3 regions from them. A first-round RT-PCR of the TCR CDR3 used the HTBI primer set. TCRdb fed the multiplex PCR reads into MiXCR, producing one record per CDR3 protein. The sample consists of hundreds of thousands of distinct CDR3 sequences, about 15% of them appearing once. The sequenced material came from blood. The chain employs TRBV4-1 and TRBJ1-1; 8 bases fit TRBD1. This TCR derives from a woman between 18 and 29 years old with Graves' ophthalmopathy. The CDR3 sequence: CASSQDGDRGTEAFF. The DNA for the CDR3 is TGCGCCAGCAGCCAAGATGGAGACAGGGGTACTGAAGCTTTCTTT.